The rows below give T cell receptor beta chains drawn from one sample of a study of cytomegalovirus exposure and HLA in healthy donors. Profiled with immunoSEQ multiplex PCR; TCRdb holds only in-frame clones, not every one. The table includes under 130,000 clones, around three quarters detected once. Sequenced material: PBMCs. All receptors derive from a middle-aged woman in good health and CMV-seronegative. Both conserved end residues are part of each CDR3. The D gene is left open where the match is weak. A row's size may be missing; if present it is once, few, many or a size class.

TRBV28,-,TRBJ1-6,-,TGTGCCAGCAGTTTATCGGGATACGGGGGGTCACCCCTCCACTTT,CASSLSGYGGSPLHF
TRBV6-5,-,TRBJ1-5,-,TGTGCCAGCAGCAACGGACAGCTTAGCAATCAGCCCCAGCATTTT,CASSNGQLSNQPQHF
TRBV7-2,-,TRBJ2-7,-,TGTGCCAGCAGCTTGGACAGCCTCTCCTACGAGCAGTACTTC,CASSLDSLSYEQYF
TRBV28,-,TRBJ2-7,-,TGTGCCAGCAGTGTACGGTTCGAGCAGTACTTC,CASSVRFEQYF
TRBV30,-,TRBJ2-3,TRBD1,TGTGCCTGGGGGATGGACAGGCCGGGTATCGCGCAGTATTTT,CAWGMDRPGIAQYF
TRBV28,-,TRBJ2-1,TRBD1,TGTGCCAGCAGTTCCCCGGGACAGGGGGGACCGCGGGAGCAGTTCTTC,CASSSPGQGGPREQFF
TRBV6-5,-,TRBJ1-4,TRBD1,TGTGCCAGCTGCGGGACAGGTAGTGGTGAAAAACTGTTTTTT,CASCGTGSGEKLFF
TRBV4-3,-,TRBJ2-2,-,TGCGCCAGCAGCCAAGGCGTAGCGAACACCGGGGAGCTGTTTTTT,CASSQGVANTGELFF
TRBV7-2,-,TRBJ2-7,TRBD2,TGTGCCAGCAGCGTGACTAGCACCGACGAGCAGTACTTC,CASSVTSTDEQYF
TRBV1,-,TRBJ1-5,-,TGCACCAGCAGCCAAGGGAAATGGGGGGGACACAATCAGCCCCAGCATTTT,CTSSQGKWGGHNQPQHF
TRBV28,-,TRBJ2-3,TRBD1,TGTGCCAGCAGCCGGGACAGGGGCACAGATACGCAGTATTTT,CASSRDRGTDTQYF
TRBV9,few,TRBJ2-1,TRBD1,TGTGCCAGCGGGACAGACAATGAGCAGTTCTTC,CASGTDNEQFF
TRBV10-2,-,TRBJ1-4,TRBD1,TGCGCCAGCAGTGAGACAGGGGGAGATGAAAAACTGTTTTTT,CASSETGGDEKLFF
TRBV7-6,-,TRBJ1-5,-,TGTGCCAGCAGCTCGGGGGGCCGTAGCAATCAGCCCCAGCATTTT,CASSSGGRSNQPQHF
TRBV27,-,TRBJ1-2,-,TGTGCCAGCAGACCCGCAGGTTTGCAGAACTATGGCTACACCTTC,CASRPAGLQNYGYTF
TRBV14,-,TRBJ1-1,-,TGTGCCAGCAGCCGGTATCGGGGGGCGGCTGAAGCTTTCTTT,CASSRYRGAAEAFF
TRBV5-4,-,TRBJ2-7,TRBD1,TGTGCCAGCAGCTTGGACAACAGGGGGGCGTACGAGCAGTACTTC,CASSLDNRGAYEQYF
TRBV5-5,-,TRBJ1-2,-,TGTGCCAGCAGCTTAAGTTCAGGGAATAACTATGGCTACACCTTC,CASSLSSGNNYGYTF
TRBV12-5,-,TRBJ2-7,-,TGTGCTAGTGTTCCGTGCACCGGGACAAGAACCTACGAGCAGTACTTC,CASVPCTGTRTYEQYF
TRBV18,-,TRBJ2-2,-,TGTGCCAGCTCACCAGACAGGTTCGCCGGGGCCGGGGAGCTGTTTTTT,CASSPDRFAGAGELFF
TRBV4-3,few,TRBJ1-6,-,TGCGCCAGCAGCCAAGAGGGGCGGTATTCACCCCTCCACTTT,CASSQEGRYSPLHF
TRBV5-6,-,TRBJ2-5,-,TGTGCCAGCAGCTTGGGGGGCCAGGAGACCCAGTACTTC,CASSLGGQETQYF
TRBV19,-,TRBJ1-1,-,TGTGCCAGTAGTATAGGCAGGGAAGCTTTCTTT,CASSIGREAFF
TRBV19,-,TRBJ2-7,-,TGTGCCAGTAGTCCCCACCAGGGTTACGAGCAGTACTTC,CASSPHQGYEQYF
TRBV27,-,TRBJ2-7,TRBD2,TGTGCCAGCAGTTTTTGGGCGGGGGATTACGAGCAGTACTTC,CASSFWAGDYEQYF
TRBV5-6,-,TRBJ2-3,-,TGTGCCAGCAGCTTGGCGACAGCGGGTACGCAGTATTTT,CASSLATAGTQYF
TRBV2,-,TRBJ1-1,-,TGTGCCAGCACCGAACGGCAGGGAAAGAATACTGAAGCTTTCTTT,CASTERQGKNTEAFF
TRBV18,-,TRBJ1-6,TRBD1,TGTGCCAGCTCGCCGACAGGGGCAGAGGATTCACCCCTCCACTTT,CASSPTGAEDSPLHF
TRBV7-2,-,TRBJ1-2,-,TGTGCCAGCAGCTTAGCTGACCTCTCGGGCTATGGCTACACCTTC,CASSLADLSGYGYTF
TRBV2,-,TRBJ2-7,-,TGTGCCAGCAGTGAAGTTGGGACAAACCTTGGGGAGCAGTACTTC,CASSEVGTNLGEQYF
TRBV18,-,TRBJ2-2,-,TGTGCCAGCTCACCCGGACTATCAACGAACACCGGGGAGCTGTTTTTT,CASSPGLSTNTGELFF
TRBV4-2,few,TRBJ2-7,-,TGTGCCAGCAGCCAAGATGCCAGAAACGAGCAGTACTTC,CASSQDARNEQYF
TRBV11-3,-,TRBJ2-1,-,TGTGCCAGCAGCCGTCCGGGACTGTTTAATGAGCAGTTCTTC,CASSRPGLFNEQFF
TRBV2,few,TRBJ2-6,-,TGTGCCAGCAGGAGAAGCTCTGGGGCCAACGTCCTGACTTTC,CASRRSSGANVLTF
TRBV7-2,-,TRBJ1-2,-,TGTGCCAGCAGCTTAGGGCAGGGAGGTAGAGGAGGCTACACCTTC,CASSLGQGGRGGYTF
TRBV5-5,-,TRBJ1-2,-,TGTGCCAGCAGCTTGGCCCGGGCGGGAAATAATGGCTACACCTTC,CASSLARAGNNGYTF
TRBV9,-,TRBJ2-7,-,TGTGCCAGCAGCGTAGGAGTCGCTTCCTACGAGCAGTACTTC,CASSVGVASYEQYF
TRBV7-2,-,TRBJ2-7,TRBD2,TGTGCCAGCCGGCGGGGACTAGCGGGGGTGGACGAGCAGTACTTC,CASRRGLAGVDEQYF
TRBV7-2,few,TRBJ2-7,TRBD1,TGTGCCAGCAGCTACCACAGGGGGTTAGCCTACGAGCAGTACTTC,CASSYHRGLAYEQYF
TRBV4-3,few,TRBJ2-1,TRBD2,TGCGCCAGCAGCCAAGATCCGGGGACTAGCGGTTTCTCCTACAATGAGCAGTTCTTC,CASSQDPGTSGFSYNEQFF
TRBV19,-,TRBJ1-2,-,TGTGCCAGTAGTATATTTCGGGGGAATAACTATGGCTACACCTTC,CASSIFRGNNYGYTF
TRBV29-1,-,TRBJ2-3,TRBD1,TGCAGCACCCGACAGGGGGTTCTCACAGATACGCAGTATTTT,CSTRQGVLTDTQYF
TRBV6-5,-,TRBJ2-7,TRBD1,TGTGCCAGCAGTTCAGGGGGAAAGCAGTACTTC,CASSSGGKQYF
TRBV6-6,-,TRBJ2-1,-,TGTGCCAGCACCACCGGACAGTCCTACAATGAGCAGTTCTTC,CASTTGQSYNEQFF
TRBV19,-,TRBJ1-5,TRBD1,TGTGCCAGTAGTATAGCGGGACAGGGCAATCAGCCCCAGCATTTT,CASSIAGQGNQPQHF
TRBV30,-,TRBJ2-1,-,TGTGCCTGGAGTTCCCAGGTCCCCGATGAGCAGTTCTTC,CAWSSQVPDEQFF
TRBV5-8,few,TRBJ1-5,TRBD1,TGTGCCAGCAGCTTGACAGGGGCGGGCAATCAGCCCCAGCATTTT,CASSLTGAGNQPQHF
TRBV7-2,once,TRBJ2-1,TRBD2,TGTGCCAGCAGCCCCGGACTAGCGGAATCCTACAATGAGCAGTTCTTC,CASSPGLAESYNEQFF
TRBV7-9,once,TRBJ1-1,-,TGTTCCAGCAGCTTACAGGAGAACACTGAAGCTTTCTTT,CSSSLQENTEAFF
TRBV27,-,TRBJ1-1,TRBD1,TGTGCCAGCAGTTCCCGGACAGGGGGCACTGAAGCTTTCTTT,CASSSRTGGTEAFF
TRBV5-1,few,TRBJ1-1,-,TGCGCCAGCAGCTTAGGCCCCCGAGAGGGCACTGAAGCTTTCTTT,CASSLGPREGTEAFF
TRBV5-1,-,TRBJ2-3,-,TGCGCCAGCAGCTTGGGCAGTGGCACAGATACGCAGTATTTT,CASSLGSGTDTQYF
TRBV4-3,-,TRBJ2-2,-,TGCGCCAGCAGCCCCGGACAGCAAACGAACACCGGGGAGCTGTTTTTT,CASSPGQQTNTGELFF
TRBV19,-,TRBJ2-1,-,TGTGCCAGTAGTACGGTAGCGGAGGGGGGGAATGAGCAGTTCTTC,CASSTVAEGGNEQFF
TRBV28,-,TRBJ2-5,-,TGTGCCAGTAGGAAGGGAGCAGAGACCCAGTACTTC,CASRKGAETQYF